These 14 T cell receptor beta chains were sequenced from one sample in a study of response to subunit inactivated influenza vaccine. TCRdb passed the RT-PCR reads through MiXCR, listing each CDR3 protein once. This table has roughly 190,000 distinct CDR3 sequences, around an eighth appearing once. Here the sequenced sample was CD8+ T cells sorted from PBMCs, taken approximately 5 days after vaccination. The receptors derive from a man in his fifties or sixties who received an inactivated influenza vaccine.

This clonotype was seen a few times. The genes are TRBV3-1 and TRBJ2-7, with a possible D match to TRBD2 (5 bases). Germline-derived CDR1 and CDR2 are LGHDT and YNNKEL (reference sequence). The CDR3 length is 13 residues. Trimming pared 4 bases from V and 4 bases from J, leaving 11 bases between. The CDR3, as DNA: TGTGCCAGCAGCCGAACTAGATTTTACGAGCAGTACTTC. Its protein product is CASSRTRFYEQYF.

This clonotype has just a few counts. The CDR3 nucleotides are TGTGCCAGCAGACCACTAGCGGGGCCGCGGGCAGATACGCAGTATTTT. Protein: CASRPLAGPRADTQYF. V usage is TRBV7-9 and J usage is TRBJ2-3, with 10 bases fitting TRBD2. V shed 6 bases, J shed 4 bases, and the junction held 10 bases outside the gene matches. CDR3 size: 16 residues. Germline assignment: CDR1 SEHNR and CDR2 FQNEAQ (reference sequence).

Many counts were recorded for this clonotype. This chain joins TRBV12-3 or TRBV12-4 and TRBJ2-1; D unclear. CDR3 length: 13 residues. Trimming stripped 5 bases from V and 5 bases from J, with 10 bases between. CDR3 DNA sequence: TGTGCCAGCAGTACCCCCCCCCACAATGAGCAGTTCTTC. The encoded protein is CASSTPPHNEQFF.

This chain links TRBV2 with TRBJ2-5; the D call may be TRBD1 or TRBD2 (5 bases each). The CDR3 runs 11 residues. Deletions cut 7 bases from V and 4 bases from J, with 7 bases between. Looked up from germline, CDR1 is SNHLY and CDR2 is FYNNEI. The chain's CDR3 is CASIGGETQYF. CDR3 nucleotides: TGTGCCAGCATTGGGGGAGAGACCCAGTACTTC.

This chain connects TRBV12-3 or TRBV12-4 to TRBJ1-5; tentative D call: TRBD1 (6 bases). CDR3 size: 16 residues. With 3 bases removed from V and 4 bases from J, the gap between germline ends came to 16 bases. The CDR3 loop reads CASSFGGLLPNQPQHF. CDR3 coding DNA: TGTGCCAGCAGTTTCGGGGGCCTCCTGCCAAATCAGCCCCAGCATTTT.

The chain links TRBV12-3 or TRBV12-4 to TRBJ1-5, with a weak D call TRBD1 (5 bases). V lost 2 bases and J lost 6, with 14 bases in between. CDR3 size: 15 residues. The CDR3: CASSLSGVVSQPQHF. The DNA of the CDR3 is TGTGCCAGCAGTTTATCGGGGGTTGTAAGTCAGCCCCAGCATTTT.

The chain uses TRBV28 and TRBJ2-7; D is unclear. The germline CDR1 and CDR2 sequences are MDHEN and SYDVKM. The length of the CDR3 is 13 residues. Trimming left V 3 bases short and J 3 bases short, with 9 bases between. CDR3 in DNA: TGTGCCAGCAGTTTGCTGAAGGGCTACGAGCAGTACTTC. Its protein is CASSLLKGYEQYF.

This clonotype was observed a few times. This chain joins TRBV6-2 or TRBV6-3 and TRBJ1-1; D remains unclear. The CDR3 sequence is 13 residues long. Germline loops: CDR1 MNHEY, CDR2 SVGEGT. The V end was cut by 2 bases, the J end by 4 bases, with 8 bases between. The CDR3 DNA is TGTGCCAGCAGTTACGGGCTAAGCACTGAAGCTTTCTTT. Translating it yields CASSYGLSTEAFF.

This clonotype was recorded many times. J is TRBJ2-1 and V is TRBV10-3; D unresolved. Germline assignment: CDR1 ENHRY and CDR2 SYGVKD. CDR3 size: 13 residues. Trimming removed 2 bases at V and 2 bases at J, with 4 bases between. CDR3 nucleotide sequence: TGTGCCATCAGTGAGCAGGCCTACAATGAGCAGTTCTTC. Its translation is CAISEQAYNEQFF.

This clonotype was detected a few times. The V gene is TRBV27, the J gene TRBJ2-1; possible D gene TRBD1, 5 bases. The germline V gene has CDR1 MNHEY and CDR2 SMNVEV (reference sequence). Trimming stripped 10 bases from V and 2 bases from J, with 9 bases between. This CDR3 comprises 12 residues. CDR3 amino acids: CATTDTYNEQFF. Written as DNA, the CDR3 is TGTGCCACCACGGACACCTACAATGAGCAGTTCTTC.

The rearrangement links TRBV28 to TRBJ2-7; TRBD2 agrees at 7 bases. The CDR3 covers 13 residues. The germline gives CDR1 MDHEN, CDR2 SYDVKM. Unmatched junction bases numbered 6, after V lost 6 bases and J lost 4 bases. CDR3 in amino acids: CASRGEGYYEQYF. The CDR3 coding sequence is TGTGCCAGCAGGGGGGAGGGGTATTACGAGCAGTACTTC.

The chain joins TRBV6-1 to TRBJ1-2, with D maybe TRBD1 (5 bases). In germline, CDR1 is MNHNS, CDR2 SASEGT. Trimming took off 6 bases at V and 4 bases at J, with 15 bases between the two ends. This CDR3 has 14 amino acids. The CDR3 DNA reads TGTGCCAGCAGATCGCGGGCGGGGACCTATGGCTACACCTTC. The encoded protein is CASRSRAGTYGYTF.

This rearrangement joins TRBV12-5 to TRBJ2-1, with D unclear. CDR1 is LGHNT and CDR2 is FRNRAP in the germline V gene. Trimming removed 4 bases from V and 0 bases from J, with 10 bases in between. This CDR3 has 15 residues. The DNA for the CDR3 is TGTGCTAGTGGTTCCCATTCTGGCTCCTACAATGAGCAGTTCTTC. This translates into CASGSHSGSYNEQFF. Together with reference TRBV12-5 and TRBJ2-1, the CDR3 gives the full variable domain: DARVTQTPRHKVTEMGQEVTMRCQPILGHNTVFWYRQTMMQGLELLAYFRNRAPLDDSGMPKDRFSAEMPDATLATLKIQPSEPRDSAVYFCASGSHSGSYNEQFFGPGTRLTVL.

This clonotype was observed a handful of times. This chain connects TRBV12-3 or TRBV12-4 to TRBJ2-5, with D perhaps assigned TRBD1 or TRBD2 (5 bases each). V gave up 8 bases and J gave up 5 bases, with 9 bases separating them. The CDR3 is 11 amino acids. This CDR3 reads CASRGGETQYF. The CDR3 nucleotides are TGTGCCAGCCGGGGCGGGGAGACCCAGTACTTC.